The 8 T cell receptor beta chains below come from one sample, sequenced in a study of cytomegalovirus exposure and HLA in healthy donors. TCRdb's copy holds only in-frame clones and misses some; the assay was immunoSEQ multiplex PCR. The table has some 68,000 clones, 94% seen once. The sample was PBMCs. The receptors here all came from a man younger than 35 in good health and CMV-seropositive.

J is TRBJ1-6 and V is TRBV6-5; 9 bases align to TRBD1. CDR1 is MNHEY and CDR2 is SVGAGI in the germline V gene. This CDR3 has 15 residues. V gave up 8 bases and J gave up 9 bases; unmatched junction bases: 11. The CDR3 nucleotides are TGTGCCAGCGCCCCGGGACAGGGTTTCGTTTCACCCCTCCACTTT. It translates to CASAPGQGFVSPLHF.

The chain links TRBV10-3 to TRBJ1-5; D is unclear. The length of the CDR3 is 13 residues. V lost 0 bases to trimming and J lost 4 bases, with 4 bases between them. The germline V gene has CDR1 ENHRY and CDR2 SYGVKD. The CDR3 sequence: CAISESVNQPQHF. The CDR3 region has the DNA TGTGCCATCAGTGAGTCCGTAAATCAGCCCCAGCATTTT.

The chain links TRBV5-1 to TRBJ1-2; tentative D call: TRBD1 (6 bases). CDR3 length: 12 amino acids. Germline values: CDR1 SGHRS, CDR2 YFSETQ. V shed 4 bases and J shed 5 bases, with 9 bases lying between them. CDR3 sequence: CASSPDSYGYTF. Written as DNA, the CDR3 is TGCGCCAGCAGCCCGGACAGTTATGGCTACACCTTC.

This chain links TRBV18 with TRBJ1-2; 9 bases map to TRBD1. The CDR3 loop spans 17 amino acids. Germline-derived CDR1 and CDR2 are KGHSH and LQKENI. J was trimmed by 2 bases and V by 6 bases; bases with no gene match: 13. CDR3 coding DNA: TGTGCCAGCTCGGAACGCGGGACAGGGACGCAAAACTATGGCTACACCTTC. This codes for CASSERGTGTQNYGYTF.

This chain joins TRBV18 and TRBJ1-1; D remains unclear. CDR3 length: 13 residues. The V gene lost 5 bases and the J gene lost 4 bases, with 11 bases spanning the gap. The germline CDR1 and CDR2 sequences are KGHSH and LQKENI. CDR3 nucleotides: TGTGCCAGCTCAGCCCGGACTCGCACTGAAGCTTTCTTT. It yields the protein CASSARTRTEAFF.

The chain is built from TRBV5-1 and TRBJ2-7; 8 nucleotides agree with TRBD1. CDR1 SGHRS and CDR2 YFSETQ come from the germline V gene. V shed 3 bases, J shed 4 bases, and the junction held 12 bases outside the gene matches. The CDR3 is 16 amino acids. The CDR3 loop is CASSSTLGQGSYEQYF. CDR3 bases: TGCGCCAGCAGCTCAACCCTTGGACAGGGATCTTACGAGCAGTACTTC.

The J gene is TRBJ2-3, the V gene TRBV6-5; the match to TRBD1 covers 12 bases. Germline CDR1 is MNHEY and CDR2 is SVGAGI. V lost 6 bases, J lost 6 bases, and 7 bases stayed unmatched. The CDR3 totals 15 residues. The CDR3 DNA is TGTGCCAGCAGGGCCGGGACAGGGGGCTTGGATACGCAGTATTTT. It codes for CASRAGTGGLDTQYF.

The chain is built from TRBV4-1 and TRBJ2-3, with 8 bases aligning to TRBD1. Trimming removed 6 bases from V and 4 bases from J; junction bases left unmatched: 6. CDR3 length: 14 residues. Germline-derived CDR1 and CDR2 are MGHRA and YSYEKL. The CDR3 region is CASRPRGRPDTQYF. The CDR3 DNA follows: TGCGCCAGCAGACCCAGGGGGCGGCCAGATACGCAGTATTTT.